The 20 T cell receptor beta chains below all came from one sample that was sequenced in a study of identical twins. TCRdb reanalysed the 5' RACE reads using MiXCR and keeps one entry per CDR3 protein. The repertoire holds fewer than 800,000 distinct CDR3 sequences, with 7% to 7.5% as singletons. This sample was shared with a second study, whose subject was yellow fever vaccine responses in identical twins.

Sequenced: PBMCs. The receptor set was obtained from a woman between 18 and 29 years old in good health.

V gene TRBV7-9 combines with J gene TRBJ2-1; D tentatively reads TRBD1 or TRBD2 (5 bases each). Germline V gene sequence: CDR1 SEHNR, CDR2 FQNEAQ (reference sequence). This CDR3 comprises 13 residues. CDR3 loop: CAKGRDLTHEQFF. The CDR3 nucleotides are TGTGCTAAAGGAAGGGACCTCACCCATGAGCAGTTCTTC.

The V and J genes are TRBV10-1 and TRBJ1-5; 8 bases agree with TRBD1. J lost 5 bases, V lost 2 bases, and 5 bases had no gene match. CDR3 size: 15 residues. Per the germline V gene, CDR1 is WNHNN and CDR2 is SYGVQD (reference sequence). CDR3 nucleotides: TGCGCCAGCAGTGAGCGACAGGGGAGAGATCAGCCCCAGCATTTT. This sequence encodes CASSERQGRDQPQHF.

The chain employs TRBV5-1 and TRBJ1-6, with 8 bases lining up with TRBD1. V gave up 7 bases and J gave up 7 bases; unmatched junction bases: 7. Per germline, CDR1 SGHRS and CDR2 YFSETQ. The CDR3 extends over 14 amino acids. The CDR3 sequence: CASADRGRNSPLHF. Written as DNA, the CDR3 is TGCGCCAGCGCAGACAGGGGTAGAAATTCACCCCTCCACTTT.

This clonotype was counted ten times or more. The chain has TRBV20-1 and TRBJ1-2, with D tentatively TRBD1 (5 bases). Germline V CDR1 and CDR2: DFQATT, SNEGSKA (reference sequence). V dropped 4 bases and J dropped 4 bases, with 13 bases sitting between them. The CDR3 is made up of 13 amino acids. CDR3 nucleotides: TGCAGTGCTACGGGGCACGGGGGCTATGGCTACACCTTC. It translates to CSATGHGGYGYTF.

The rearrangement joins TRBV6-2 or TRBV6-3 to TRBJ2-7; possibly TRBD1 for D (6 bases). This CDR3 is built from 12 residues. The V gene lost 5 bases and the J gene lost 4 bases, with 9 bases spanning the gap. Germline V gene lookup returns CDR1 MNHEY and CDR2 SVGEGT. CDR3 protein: CASSRRGYEQYF. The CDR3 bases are TGTGCCAGCAGTCGAAGGGGGTACGAGCAGTACTTC.

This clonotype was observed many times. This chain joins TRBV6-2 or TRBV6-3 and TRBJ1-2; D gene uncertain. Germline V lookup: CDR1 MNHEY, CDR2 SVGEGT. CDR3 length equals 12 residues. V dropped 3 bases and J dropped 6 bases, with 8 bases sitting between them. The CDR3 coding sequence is TGTGCCAGCAGTTATCGGGGTCATGGCTACACCTTC. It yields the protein CASSYRGHGYTF.

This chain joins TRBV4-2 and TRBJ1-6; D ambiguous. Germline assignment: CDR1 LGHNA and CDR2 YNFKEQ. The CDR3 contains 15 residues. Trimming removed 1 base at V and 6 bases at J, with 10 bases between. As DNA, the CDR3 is TGTGCCAGCAGCCAAGGATGGCAGACTAATTCACCCCTCCACTTT. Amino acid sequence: CASSQGWQTNSPLHF.

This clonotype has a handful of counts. CDR3 sequence reads: CSAPREVPNSPLHF. DNA for the CDR3: TGCAGTGCCCCCAGGGAAGTTCCCAATTCACCCCTCCACTTT. This rearrangement joins TRBV20-1 to TRBJ1-6, with D possibly matching TRBD1 (5 bases). Germline lookup yields CDR1 DFQATT and CDR2 SNEGSKA (reference sequence). The V gene lost 6 bases and the J gene lost 7 bases, with 16 bases spanning the gap. This CDR3 comprises 14 residues.

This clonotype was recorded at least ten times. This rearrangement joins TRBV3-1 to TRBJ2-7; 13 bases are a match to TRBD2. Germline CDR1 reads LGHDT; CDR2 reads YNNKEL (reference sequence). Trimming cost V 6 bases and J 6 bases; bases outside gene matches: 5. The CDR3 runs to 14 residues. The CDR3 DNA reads TGTGCCAGCAGTCAGGGACTAGCGGGATCCGAGCAGTACTTC. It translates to CASSQGLAGSEQYF.

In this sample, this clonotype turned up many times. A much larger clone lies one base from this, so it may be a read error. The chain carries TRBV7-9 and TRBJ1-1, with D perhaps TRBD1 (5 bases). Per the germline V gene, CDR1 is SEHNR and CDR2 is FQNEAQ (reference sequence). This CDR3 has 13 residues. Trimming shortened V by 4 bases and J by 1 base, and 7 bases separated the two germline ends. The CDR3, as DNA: TGTGCCAGCAGCTCGACAGAGAACACTGAAGCTTTCTTT. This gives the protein CASSSTENTEAFF.

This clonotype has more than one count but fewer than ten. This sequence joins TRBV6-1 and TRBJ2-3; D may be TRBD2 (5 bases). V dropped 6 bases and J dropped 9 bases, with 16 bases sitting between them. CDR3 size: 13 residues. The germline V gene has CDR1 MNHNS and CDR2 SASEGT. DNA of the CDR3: TGTGCCAGCAGCCCTGGACTGTTAGGCACGCAGTATTTT. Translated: CASSPGLLGTQYF.

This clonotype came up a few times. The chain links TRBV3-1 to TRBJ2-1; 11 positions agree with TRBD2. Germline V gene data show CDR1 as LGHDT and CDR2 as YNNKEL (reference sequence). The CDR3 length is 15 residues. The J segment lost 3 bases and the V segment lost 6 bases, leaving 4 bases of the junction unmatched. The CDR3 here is CASRLAGVSYNEQFF. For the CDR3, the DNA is TGTGCCAGCAGACTAGCGGGGGTTAGCTACAATGAGCAGTTCTTC.

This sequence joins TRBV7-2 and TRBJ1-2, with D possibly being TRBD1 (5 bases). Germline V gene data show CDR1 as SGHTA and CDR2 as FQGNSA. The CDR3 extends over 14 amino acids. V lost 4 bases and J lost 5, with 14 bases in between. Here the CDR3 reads CASSSNDRRYGYTF. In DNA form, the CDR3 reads TGTGCCAGCAGCTCTAACGACAGAAGATATGGCTACACCTTC.

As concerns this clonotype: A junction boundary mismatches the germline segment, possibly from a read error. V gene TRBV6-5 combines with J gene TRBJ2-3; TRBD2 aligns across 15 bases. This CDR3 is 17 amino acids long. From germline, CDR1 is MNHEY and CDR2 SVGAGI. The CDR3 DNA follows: TGTGCCATCAGTTACGGACTAGCGGGAGGGCCGGGCGATACGCAGTATTTT. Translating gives CAISYGLAGGPGDTQYF.

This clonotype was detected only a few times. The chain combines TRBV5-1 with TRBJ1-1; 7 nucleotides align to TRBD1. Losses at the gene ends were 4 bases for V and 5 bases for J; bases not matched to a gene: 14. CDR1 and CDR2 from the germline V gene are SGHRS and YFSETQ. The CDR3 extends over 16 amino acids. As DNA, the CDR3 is TGCGCCAGCAGCACAACTACAGGGGCCCTACGAACTGAAGCTTTCTTT. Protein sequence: CASSTTTGALRTEAFF.

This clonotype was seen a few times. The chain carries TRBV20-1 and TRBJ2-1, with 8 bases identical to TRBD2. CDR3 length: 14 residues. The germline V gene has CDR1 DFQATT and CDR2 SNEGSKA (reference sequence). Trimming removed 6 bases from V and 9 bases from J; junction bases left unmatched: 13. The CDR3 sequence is CSATGTRIDAEQFF. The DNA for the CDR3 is TGCAGTGCGACCGGGACTAGAATTGACGCTGAGCAGTTCTTC.

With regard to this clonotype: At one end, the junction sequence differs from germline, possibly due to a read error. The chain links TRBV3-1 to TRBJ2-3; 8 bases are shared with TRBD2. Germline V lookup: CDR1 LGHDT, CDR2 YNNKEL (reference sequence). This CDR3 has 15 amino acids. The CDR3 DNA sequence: TGTGCCCGCAGCCTTCGGGGGGGGTTAACAGATACGCAGTATTTT. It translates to CARSLRGGLTDTQYF.

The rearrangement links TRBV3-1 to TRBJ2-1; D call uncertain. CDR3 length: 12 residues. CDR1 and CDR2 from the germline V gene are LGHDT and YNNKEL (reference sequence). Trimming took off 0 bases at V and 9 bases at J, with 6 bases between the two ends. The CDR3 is CASSQDRTEQFF. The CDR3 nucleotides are TGTGCCAGCAGCCAAGACAGGACTGAGCAGTTCTTC.

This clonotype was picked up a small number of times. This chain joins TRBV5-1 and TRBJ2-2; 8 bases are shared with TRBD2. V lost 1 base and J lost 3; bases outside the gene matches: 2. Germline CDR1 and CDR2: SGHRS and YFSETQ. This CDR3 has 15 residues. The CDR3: CASSLTGRDTGELFF. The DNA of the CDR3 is TGCGCCAGCAGCTTGACCGGGAGGGACACCGGGGAGCTGTTTTTT.

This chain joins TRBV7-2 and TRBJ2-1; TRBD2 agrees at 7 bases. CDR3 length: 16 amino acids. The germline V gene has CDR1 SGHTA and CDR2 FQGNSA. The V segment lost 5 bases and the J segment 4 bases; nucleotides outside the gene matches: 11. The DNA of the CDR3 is TGTGCCAGCAGCACCCAACCTTCTAGCGGATACAATGAGCAGTTCTTC. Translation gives CASSTQPSSGYNEQFF.